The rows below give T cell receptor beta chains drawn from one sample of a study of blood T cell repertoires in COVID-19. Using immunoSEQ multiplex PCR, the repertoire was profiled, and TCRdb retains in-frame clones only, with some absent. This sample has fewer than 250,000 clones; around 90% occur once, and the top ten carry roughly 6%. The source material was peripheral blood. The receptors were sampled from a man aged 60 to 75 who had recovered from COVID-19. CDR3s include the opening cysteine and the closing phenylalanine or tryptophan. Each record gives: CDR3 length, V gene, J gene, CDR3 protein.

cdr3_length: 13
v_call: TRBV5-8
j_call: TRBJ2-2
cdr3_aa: CASRRTGAGELFF

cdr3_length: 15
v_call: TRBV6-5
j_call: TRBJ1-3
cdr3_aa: CAYQWDRGPGNTIYF

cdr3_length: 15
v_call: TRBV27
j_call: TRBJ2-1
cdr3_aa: CASSHRLAGGLEQFF

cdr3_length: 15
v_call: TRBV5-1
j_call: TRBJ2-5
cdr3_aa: CASGRQGAFQETQYF

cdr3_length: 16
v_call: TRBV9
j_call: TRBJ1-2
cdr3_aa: CASSVEAVQGIGGYTF

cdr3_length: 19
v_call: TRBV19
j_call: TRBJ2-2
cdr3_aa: CASSIVRRGGMTNTGELFF

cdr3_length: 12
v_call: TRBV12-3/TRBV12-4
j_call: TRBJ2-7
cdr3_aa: CASSLFGYEQYF

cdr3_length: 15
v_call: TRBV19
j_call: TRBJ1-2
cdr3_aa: CASSATIAANYGYTF

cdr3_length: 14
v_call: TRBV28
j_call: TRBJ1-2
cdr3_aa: CASRIRGGNYGYTF

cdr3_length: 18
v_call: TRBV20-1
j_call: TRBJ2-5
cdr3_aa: CSASLGSLTRKTQETQYF